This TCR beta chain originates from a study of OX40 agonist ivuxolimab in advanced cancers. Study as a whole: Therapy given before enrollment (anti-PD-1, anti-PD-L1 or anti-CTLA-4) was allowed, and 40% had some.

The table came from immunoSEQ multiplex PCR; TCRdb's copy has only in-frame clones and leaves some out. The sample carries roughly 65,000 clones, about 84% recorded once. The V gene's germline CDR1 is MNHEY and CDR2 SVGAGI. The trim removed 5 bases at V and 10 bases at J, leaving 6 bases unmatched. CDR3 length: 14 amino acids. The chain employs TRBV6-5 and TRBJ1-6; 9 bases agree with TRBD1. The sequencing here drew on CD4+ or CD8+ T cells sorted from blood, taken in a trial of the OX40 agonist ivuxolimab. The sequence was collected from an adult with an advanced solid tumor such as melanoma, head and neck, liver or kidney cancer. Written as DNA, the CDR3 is TGTGCCAGCAGTACAGGGGGCGTCGCGTCACCCCTCCACTTT. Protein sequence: CASSTGGVASPLHF.